This is a list of T cell receptor beta chains from one sample in a study of blood T cell repertoires in COVID-19. Libraries were prepared by immunoSEQ multiplex PCR; TCRdb keeps only in-frame clonotypes and omits some of them. Of roughly 300,000 clones listed, approximately 80% are singletons. The source material was peripheral blood. Receptor source: a woman aged 55-75 years with active or convalescent COVID-19. The CDR3 runs from the conserved cysteine through the conserved F or W. D genes are given only for firm matches. The listing skips clone size in some rows; elsewhere it reads once, few, many or a size class.

j_gene | v_gene | abundance | d_gene | CDR3aa | CDR3nt
TRBJ1-2 | TRBV12-3/TRBV12-4 | . | . | CASSSRGHYGYTF | TGTGCCAGCAGTTCGCGGGGGCACTATGGCTACACCTTC
TRBJ1-4 | TRBV7-6 | . | . | CASSSDSLALFF | TGTGCCAGCAGCTCTGACTCCCTCGCTCTGTTTTTT
TRBJ2-5 | TRBV4-3 | . | TRBD2 | CASSQDLSGGAGETQYF | TGCGCCAGCAGCCAAGACCTTAGCGGGGGGGCCGGAGAGACCCAGTACTTC
TRBJ1-2 | TRBV29-1 | . | TRBD1 | CSVRDRGPRGAGYTF | TGCAGCGTTAGGGACAGGGGCCCGAGGGGGGCAGGCTACACCTTC
TRBJ1-2 | TRBV28 | . | TRBD1 | CASSGDRLGANYGYTF | TGTGCCAGCAGTGGGGACAGGTTGGGGGCTAACTATGGCTACACCTTC
TRBJ2-7 | TRBV27 | . | . | CASSLGGPEYF | TGTGCCAGCAGTTTGGGGGGTCCCGAGTACTTC
TRBJ1-1 | TRBV7-8 | . | TRBD1 | CASSLPRQGHPGDEAFF | TGTGCCAGCAGCTTACCTCGACAGGGCCACCCTGGGGATGAAGCTTTCTTT
TRBJ1-2 | TRBV29-1 | . | . | CSVEEGAHGYTF | TGCAGCGTTGAAGAAGGGGCTCATGGCTACACCTTC
TRBJ1-2 | TRBV19 | . | TRBD1 | CASSRGVDGYTF | TGTGCCAGTAGCAGGGGGGTGGATGGCTACACCTTC
TRBJ1-3 | TRBV2 | once | . | CASSQGRGTIYF | TGTGCCAGCAGTCAGGGCCGCGGCACCATATATTTT
TRBJ1-5 | TRBV10-3 | . | TRBD1 | CATAPGQGPFGQPQHF | TGTGCCACAGCCCCGGGACAGGGTCCTTTCGGACAGCCCCAGCATTTT
TRBJ2-2 | TRBV19 | . | . | CASRSQGGGELFF | TGTGCCAGTAGATCCCAGGGGGGCGGGGAGCTGTTTTTT
TRBJ2-2 | TRBV2 | many | TRBD1 | CASRGQGGNTGELFF | TGTGCCAGCAGGGGACAGGGGGGGAACACCGGGGAGCTGTTTTTT
TRBJ1-1 | TRBV18 | . | . | CASSPATQWENEAFF | TGTGCCAGCTCACCAGCGACTCAATGGGAGAATGAAGCTTTCTTT
TRBJ1-6 | TRBV11-2 | few | TRBD1 | CASSRLTGRGGSSPLHF | TGTGCCAGCAGCCGTCTGACAGGGCGTGGAGGGTCTTCACCCCTCCACTTT
TRBJ2-2 | TRBV10-3 | once | TRBD2 | CAISDPLAGLGNTGELFF | TGTGCCATCAGTGACCCCCTAGCGGGGTTGGGTAACACCGGGGAGCTGTTTTTT
TRBJ2-1 | TRBV27 | . | . | CASLGGSYNEQFF | TGTGCCAGCCTAGGGGGCTCCTACAATGAGCAGTTCTTC
TRBJ1-1 | TRBV9 | . | . | CASSSGTFSYMEAFF | TGTGCCAGCAGCTCCGGGACATTTTCGTACATGGAAGCTTTCTTT
TRBJ1-2 | TRBV6-4 | . | . | CASSDSGILGPRGTTYGYTF | TGTGCCAGCAGTGACTCAGGGATCCTAGGTCCAAGGGGCACCACCTATGGCTACACCTTC
TRBJ2-5 | TRBV29-1 | . | . | CSVHQIGGETQYF | TGCAGCGTCCATCAAATCGGGGGAGAGACCCAGTACTTC
TRBJ2-3 | TRBV19 | . | . | CASSIVAVPGDTQYF | TGTGCCAGTAGTATAGTCGCCGTTCCGGGAGATACGCAGTATTTT
TRBJ1-3 | TRBV5-6 | . | . | CASSLVFGALVNTIYF | TGTGCCAGCAGCTTGGTCTTTGGGGCTCTGGTAAACACCATATATTTT
TRBJ2-1 | TRBV10-3 | . | TRBD2 | CATAAGGGSYNEQFF | TGTGCCACCGCAGCAGGCGGGGGTTCCTACAATGAGCAGTTCTTC
TRBJ1-2 | TRBV6-1 | . | . | CASSEGLKGANYGYTF | TGTGCCAGCAGTGAAGGGTTAAAGGGAGCTAACTATGGCTACACCTTC
TRBJ2-5 | TRBV7-3 | . | TRBD1 | CASSLLGTGGGETQYF | TGTGCCAGCAGCTTACTCGGGACAGGGGGCGGAGAGACCCAGTACTTC
TRBJ1-5 | TRBV19 | . | . | CASSPWEGTGTQPQHF | TGTGCCAGTAGTCCTTGGGAGGGGACGGGCACTCAGCCCCAGCATTTT
TRBJ1-5 | TRBV10-1 | once | TRBD1 | CASIRDRANFYQPQHF | TGCGCCAGTATCCGGGACAGGGCAAACTTTTATCAGCCCCAGCATTTT
TRBJ1-2 | TRBV5-1 | . | . | CASSGDIRGYTF | TGCGCCAGCAGCGGGGACATAAGGGGCTACACCTTC
TRBJ1-2 | TRBV7-9 | . | . | CASSQSSNYGYTF | TGTGCCAGCAGCCAGTCCTCTAACTATGGCTACACCTTC
TRBJ1-1 | TRBV18 | . | . | CASSQDSPMNTEAFF | TGTGCCAGCTCACAGGACAGCCCCATGAACACTGAAGCTTTCTTT
TRBJ1-2 | TRBV7-3 | few | . | CASSPLVRGNYGYTF | TGTGCCAGCAGCCCCCTTGTCCGGGGGAACTATGGCTACACCTTC
TRBJ2-3 | TRBV5-1 | . | . | CASSLEGSLVDTQYF | TGCGCCAGCAGCTTGGAGGGGTCTTTGGTGGATACGCAGTATTTT
TRBJ1-5 | TRBV3-1/TRBV3-2 | . | TRBD1 | CASSPGGEDRQPQHF | TGTGCCAGCAGCCCAGGGGGCGAAGATCGGCAGCCCCAGCATTTT
TRBJ1-2 | TRBV5-4 | . | . | CASSLGQGSYGYTF | TGTGCCAGCAGCTTGGGGCAGGGGAGCTATGGCTACACCTTC
TRBJ1-3 | TRBV19 | . | TRBD1 | CASSPLTGQGGNTIYF | TGTGCCAGTAGCCCCTTGACCGGACAGGGCGGAAACACCATATATTTT
TRBJ2-7 | TRBV2 | few | . | CASSMGPYEQYF | TGTGCCAGCAGTATGGGCCCCTACGAGCAGTACTTC
TRBJ2-7 | TRBV7-9 | . | . | CASSLEGRSDEQYF | TGTGCCAGCAGCTTGGAGGGGAGGTCAGACGAGCAGTACTTC
TRBJ2-2 | TRBV11-3 | . | . | CASSSGYWTGELFF | TGTGCCAGCAGCTCAGGGTATTGGACCGGGGAGCTGTTTTTT
TRBJ2-5 | TRBV9 | . | . | CASSVGAQTHQETQYF | TGTGCCAGCAGCGTAGGGGCCCAGACACACCAAGAGACCCAGTACTTC
TRBJ1-2 | TRBV15 | . | TRBD1 | CATSREANRGNYGYTF | TGTGCCACCAGCAGAGAGGCTAACAGGGGAAACTATGGCTACACCTTC
TRBJ2-1 | TRBV5-1 | . | TRBD1 | CASSPGGIGVNEQFF | TGCGCCAGCAGCCCAGGGGGTATCGGGGTCAATGAGCAGTTCTTC
TRBJ2-7 | TRBV30 | once | . | CAWSVRGYEQYF | TGTGCCTGGAGTGTAAGGGGCTACGAGCAGTACTTC
TRBJ2-7 | TRBV12-5 | few | . | CASGFPTASDSYEQYF | TGTGCTAGTGGTTTCCCGACTGCTAGCGACTCCTACGAGCAGTACTTC
TRBJ1-5 | TRBV19 | . | . | CASSILNSNQPQHF | TGTGCCAGTAGTATTCTAAACAGTAATCAGCCCCAGCATTTT
TRBJ1-6 | TRBV27 | . | TRBD1 | CASSFGGQAISPLHF | TGTGCCAGCAGTTTTGGGGGACAGGCCATTTCACCCCTCCACTTT
TRBJ1-1 | TRBV19 | . | . | CASSPVPMEMNTEAFF | TGTGCCAGTAGTCCCGTTCCGATGGAGATGAACACTGAAGCTTTCTTT
TRBJ1-6 | TRBV2 | . | TRBD1 | CASNRGTANNSPLHF | TGTGCCAGCAATCGCGGGACAGCGAATAATTCACCCCTCCACTTT